These 21 T cell receptor beta chains originate from one sample sequenced in a study of monozygotic twins with cystic fibrosis. Produced via immunoSEQ multiplex PCR; TCRdb's table is partial and in-frame only. The sample holds some 35,000 clones, just over 65% seen once. The sequencing input was blood. The receptor source for this set is a girl aged 10 to 17 with cystic fibrosis.

The chain uses TRBV28 and TRBJ1-4; D not resolved. Germline CDR1 and CDR2: MDHEN and SYDVKM. CDR3 length: 17 amino acids. The ends were cut back, 3 bases at V and 8 bases at J, with 22 bases in the middle. The CDR3 protein is CASSFGFASGSGEKLFF. In DNA form, the CDR3 reads TGTGCCAGCAGTTTCGGTTTTGCATCTGGTTCAGGCGAAAAACTGTTTTTT.

This clone was detected only a few times. V gene TRBV9 combines with J gene TRBJ2-2, with 11 bases identical to TRBD2. V dropped 3 bases and J dropped 1; count of bases not matched to a gene: 2. In germline, CDR1 is SGDLS, CDR2 YYNGEE. The CDR3 consists of 16 residues. CDR3 residues: CASSGLAGGNTGELFF. The CDR3 DNA follows: TGTGCCAGCAGCGGGCTAGCGGGAGGGAACACCGGGGAGCTGTTTTTT.

The chain recombines TRBV5-1 with TRBJ1-1; possible D gene TRBD1, 5 bases. V lost 0 bases and J 1 base, leaving 7 bases between the germline ends. This CDR3 contains 14 residues. Per germline, CDR1 SGHRS and CDR2 YFSETQ. The CDR3 sequence is CASSLDTGNTEAFF. The CDR3 nucleotides are TGCGCCAGCAGCTTGGATACAGGGAACACTGAAGCTTTCTTT.

The table lists this clone with a few counts. The CDR3 DNA sequence: TGTGCCAGCTCACCACCCATAGGACAGGGAACCTACGAGCAGTACGTC. The encoded protein is CASSPPIGQGTYEQYV. V and J are TRBV18 and TRBJ2-7, with TRBD1 matching 8 bases. In germline, CDR1 is KGHSH, CDR2 LQKENI. CDR3 length: 16 amino acids. Trimming cost V 0 bases and J 2 bases; bases outside gene matches: 6.

The sample holds a few counts of this clone. The genes are TRBV19 and TRBJ2-7; the D is unclear. V lost 6 bases and J 5 bases, leaving 11 bases between the germline ends. CDR3 length: 12 amino acids. Per the germline V gene, CDR1 is LNHDA and CDR2 is SQIVND (reference sequence). CDR3 DNA sequence: TGTGCCAGTAGCTGTGGGTTAAACGAGCAGTACGTC. Its translation: CASSCGLNEQYV.

The chain combines TRBV30 with TRBJ2-5, with D possibly called TRBD1 or TRBD2 (5 bases each). This CDR3 region has 13 residues. Per the germline V gene, CDR1 is GTSNPN and CDR2 is SVGIG (reference sequence). The germline V and J ends were trimmed by 4 bases and 4 bases, with 13 bases remaining between them. The CDR3 loop reads CAWTTGAGETQYF. The DNA for the CDR3 is TGTGCCTGGACCACAGGTGCGGGAGAGACCCAGTACTTC.

This chain connects TRBV4-2 to TRBJ2-7; 9 positions match TRBD2. With 4 bases clipped from V and 0 bases from J, the junction kept 7 bases outside the gene matches. Looked up from germline, CDR1 is LGHNA and CDR2 is YNFKEQ. The CDR3 is made up of 16 amino acids. The CDR3 DNA reads as TGTGCCAGCAGCCGGTCGACTAGCGGAAGCTCCTACGAGCAGTACTTC. This sequence encodes CASSRSTSGSSYEQYF.

The chain links TRBV5-4 to TRBJ2-3; 7 nucleotides match TRBD1. The CDR3 spans 14 residues. The J segment lost 5 bases and the V segment lost 2 bases, leaving 5 bases of the junction unmatched. The germline CDR1 and CDR2 sequences are SGHNT and YYREEE (reference sequence). CDR3 region: CASSLGQVEDTQYF. CDR3 nucleotide sequence: TGTGCCAGCAGCTTAGGACAGGTGGAAGATACGCAGTATTTT.

J is TRBJ2-3 and V is TRBV28, with a weak D call TRBD2 (6 bases). The CDR3 spans 16 residues. The ends were cut back, 4 bases at V and 2 bases at J, with 16 bases in the middle. CDR1 MDHEN and CDR2 SYDVKM come from the germline V gene. The CDR3 nucleotides read TGTGCCAGCAGTTCCCCCTTAGCGGAGTACACAGATACGCAGTATTTT. Amino acids: CASSSPLAEYTDTQYF.

The rearrangement joins TRBV5-1 to TRBJ2-1; D might be TRBD2 (6 bases). Trimming cost V 0 bases and J 7 bases, with 14 bases left between them. The CDR3 spans 15 residues. The germline V gene encodes CDR1 SGHRS and CDR2 YFSETQ. CDR3 residues: CASSLVASVGNEQFF. The CDR3 coding sequence is TGCGCCAGCAGCTTGGTTGCTAGCGTTGGGAATGAGCAGTTCTTC.

This clone showed up just once. This sequence joins TRBV15 and TRBJ2-3; 7 bases are a match to TRBD2. V was pared by 2 bases and J by 0 bases, with 2 bases of the junction left unmatched. CDR1 is LNHNV, CDR2 YYDKDF, per germline (reference sequence). The CDR3 length is 15 residues. The CDR3 is CATSRTGLSTDTQYF. DNA of the CDR3: TGTGCCACCAGCAGAACGGGACTAAGCACAGATACGCAGTATTTT.

The rearrangement links TRBV6-5 to TRBJ1-1, with D possibly being TRBD1 (5 bases). Germline values: CDR1 MNHEY, CDR2 SVGAGI. V was clipped by 0 bases and J by 2 bases, with 10 bases between them. The CDR3 sequence is 15 residues long. The CDR3 DNA reads as TGTGCCAGCAGTTACTCTGGGGGGTTTAACACTGAAGCTTTCTTT. The encoded protein is CASSYSGGFNTEAFF.

The rearrangement joins TRBV7-2 to TRBJ1-5; D is ambiguous. V was trimmed by 1 base and J by 8 bases, leaving 9 bases between them. From germline, CDR1 is SGHTA and CDR2 FQGNSA. CDR3 length equals 13 residues. This chain's CDR3 is CASSLGGREPQHF. The DNA for the CDR3 is TGTGCCAGCAGCTTAGGAGGGCGTGAGCCCCAGCATTTT.

This chain joins TRBV15 and TRBJ1-2; 11 bases map to TRBD1. Germline assignment: CDR1 LNHNV and CDR2 YYDKDF (reference sequence). The CDR3 has 14 amino acids. The J segment lost 4 bases and the V segment lost 5 bases, leaving 3 bases of the junction unmatched. CDR3 protein: CATSGGTGGYGYTF. DNA for the CDR3: TGTGCCACCAGCGGGGGGACAGGGGGCTATGGCTACACCTTC.

This chain connects TRBV21-1 to TRBJ2-2; no check of the table's D call, TRBD2, against the DNA was made. TRBV21-1 is a recognized pseudogene. The CDR3 covers 19 residues. CDR3 protein: CASSPKMTSGIIPTGELFF. Written as DNA, the CDR3 is TGTGCCAGCAGCCCTAAAATGACTAGCGGGATTATTCCCACCGGGGAGCTGTTTTTT.

The CDR3 region has the DNA TGCAGCTCAAGATCGGGACTCTCAAGCAATGAGCAGTTCTTC. Encoded protein: CSSRSGLSSNEQFF. The genes are TRBV29-1 and TRBJ2-1; a weak D match, TRBD2 (6 bases). With 8 bases removed from V and 6 bases from J, the gap between germline ends came to 20 bases. The germline V gene encodes CDR1 SQVTM and CDR2 ANQGSEA. The CDR3 covers 14 residues.

V is TRBV4-3 and J is TRBJ2-1; D uncertain. CDR3 size: 16 residues. V lost 0 bases to trimming and J lost 4 bases, with 13 bases between them. Germline loops: CDR1 LGHNA, CDR2 YSLEER. The CDR3 nucleotides are TGCGCCAGCAGCCAAGATGTCGGTCCCGGTTACAATGAGCAGTTCTTC. Translated: CASSQDVGPGYNEQFF.

The DNA for the CDR3 is TGTGCCAGCAGTGTAGCAGGGATCAGTAATGAAAAACTGTTTTTT. This gives the protein CASSVAGISNEKLFF. The chain carries TRBV2 and TRBJ1-4, with D possibly being TRBD1 (5 bases). The CDR3 extends over 15 amino acids. Trimming took 4 bases from V and 4 from J, leaving 13 bases between them. From germline, CDR1 is SNHLY and CDR2 FYNNEI.

The V call is TRBV10-2, the J call TRBJ1-5; weak D call: TRBD1 (5 bases). CDR3 length: 13 amino acids. Looked up from germline, CDR1 is WSHSY and CDR2 is SAAADI. Trimming left V 2 bases short and J 7 bases short, with 9 bases between. CDR3 DNA: TGCGCCAGCAGTGAGAAGAGGGGACAGCCCCAGCATTTT. Its translation: CASSEKRGQPQHF.

The V and J genes are TRBV4-1 and TRBJ2-3; 13 nucleotides match TRBD2. Germline V gene sequence: CDR1 MGHRA, CDR2 YSYEKL. This CDR3 spans 18 amino acids. J lost 1 base, V lost 5 bases, and 9 bases had no gene match. The CDR3 coding sequence is TGCGCCAGCAGCGTGCGGACTAGCGGGAGTGTGGGCACAGATACGCAGTATTTT. It encodes CASSVRTSGSVGTDTQYF.

The V call is TRBV19, the J call TRBJ1-2, with D unclear. Trimming took off 4 bases at V and 4 bases at J, with 13 bases between the two ends. The length of the CDR3 is 14 residues. Germline V gene lookup returns CDR1 LNHDA and CDR2 SQIVND (reference sequence). Written as DNA, the CDR3 is TGTGCCAGTAGTACCTCGGGGAGGGCCTATGGCTACACCTTC. Protein: CASSTSGRAYGYTF. Looking up the rest from reference TRBV19 and TRBJ1-2 gives the full variable domain: DGGITQSPKYLFRKEGQNVTLSCEQNLNHDAMYWYRQDPGQGLRLIYYSQIVNDFQKGDIAEGYSVSREKKESFPLTVTSAQKNPTAFYLCASSTSGRAYGYTFGSGTRLTVV.